The 27 T cell receptor beta chains presented below share a single source sample, sequenced in a study of Tregs in tolerant kidney transplant recipients. The protocol was immunoSEQ multiplex PCR, while the TCRdb copy is restricted to in-frame clones and leaves out a portion. The sample table sets out about 30,000 clones. The input for sequencing was CD8+ T cells from blood, taken before the transplant. These receptors were collected from a human donor who received a combined kidney and bone marrow transplant.

Comment on this clone: The CDR3 end is not reached by the read, which stops 3 residues before it; the germline J gene fills it in. This chain uses TRBV19 with TRBJ2-7, with D perhaps matching TRBD1 (6 bases). CDR1 and CDR2 (germline): LNHDA, SQIVND (reference sequence). The CDR3 has 17 amino acids. The ends were cut back, 4 bases at V and 4 bases at J, with 23 bases in the middle. Partial CDR3 DNA: TGTGCCAGTAGTACCGAACAGGGTCCCGGGTCTATTTACGAG. Its translation is CASSTEQGPGSIYE. The entire CDR3 reads CASSTEQGPGSIYEQYF.

Concerning this clone itself: The CDR3 end falls 3 residues outside the read, so it is completed with the germline J gene. The V gene is TRBV19, the J gene TRBJ2-2, with D perhaps TRBD1 (6 bases). V was shortened by 1 base and J by 10 bases, with 19 bases between the two germline ends. Germline CDR1 and CDR2: LNHDA and SQIVND (reference sequence). This CDR3 has 16 amino acids. The sequenced part of the CDR3 DNA is TGTGCCAGTAGTATAGGGCCAGGGGAAGGGTTGGTGGAG. Amino acid sequence: CASSIGPGEGLVE. The whole CDR3 sequence reads CASSIGPGEGLVELFF.

Worth noting for this clone: Coverage ceases 3 residues before the CDR3 finishes, and the germline J gene fills in the end. The genes are TRBV20-1 and TRBJ1-1; maybe TRBD1 (6 bases). V was shortened by 5 bases and J by 5 bases, with 12 bases between the two germline ends. Germline V CDR1 and CDR2: DFQATT, SNEGSKA (reference sequence). This CDR3 spans 12 amino acids. The CDR3 spells CSAPNRETEAFF. CDR3 DNA (partial): TGCAGTGCTCCTAACAGGGAAACTGAA.

The covered CDR3 bases are TGTGCCAGCATCGGAGCGGGGCACAATGAG. The encoded protein is CASIGAGHNE. The entire CDR3 protein is CASIGAGHNEQFF. This chain connects TRBV2 to TRBJ2-1, with 7 bases matching TRBD2. The observed sequence ends 3 residues before the CDR3 terminus, with the missing tail filled in from the germline J gene. The CDR3 contains 13 residues. Trimming took 7 bases from V and 5 from J; bases not matched to a gene: 5. Germline V gene lookup returns CDR1 SNHLY and CDR2 FYNNEI.

Comment on this clone: The read stops 3 residues short of the end of the CDR3; the missing end is completed from the germline J gene. The gene calls are TRBV7-8 and TRBJ2-7; D remains unclear. CDR3 length: 13 amino acids. The germline CDR1 and CDR2 sequences are SGHVS and FQNEAQ. Trimming pared 4 bases from V and 4 bases from J, leaving 11 bases between. The chain's CDR3 is CASSSSDGYEQYF. CDR3 bases read: TGTGCCAGCAGCTCCTCTGACGGGTACGAG.

On this clone: With the read ending 3 residues before the CDR3 end, the germline J gene is used to fill in that end. The rearrangement uses TRBV6-1 and TRBJ2-7; TRBD1 might be the D (7 bases). The CDR3 covers 14 residues. Germline CDR1 MNHNS, CDR2 SASEGT. V was clipped by 3 bases and J by 5 bases, with 14 bases between them. The CDR3 protein is CASSDGGRGDEQYF. CDR3 bases read: TGTGCCAGCAGTGACGGGGGCAGGGGGGACGAG.

About this clone itself: Coverage ceases 3 residues before the CDR3 finishes, and the germline J gene fills in the end. The chain joins TRBV19 to TRBJ2-5; D perhaps matches TRBD2 (6 bases). This CDR3 is built from 11 residues. CDR1 is LNHDA, CDR2 SQIVND, per germline (reference sequence). Trimming removed 7 bases from V and 4 bases from J, with 7 bases in between. The CDR3 DNA, read in part, is TGTGCCAGTATGGGGGGAGAGACC. Its protein is CASMGGET. The complete CDR3 sequence is CASMGGETQYF.

Worth noting for this clone: Read data end 3 residues before the CDR3 end; the end is taken from the germline J gene. The chain joins TRBV7-9 to TRBJ1-2; D may be TRBD1 (6 bases). Per germline, CDR1 SEHNR and CDR2 FQNEAQ (reference sequence). The CDR3 sequence is 15 residues long. The covered CDR3 bases are TGTGCCAGCAGCTTACCGGGACACCCCGAGGGAGGC. Amino acid sequence: CASSLPGHPEGG. The whole CDR3 sequence reads CASSLPGHPEGGYTF.

For this clone: The read comes to an end 3 residues before the CDR3 does, leaving the germline J gene to fill in the end. The rearrangement joins TRBV7-8 to TRBJ1-4, with TRBD1 as a possible D gene (5 bases). V lost 1 base to trimming and J lost 6 bases, with 18 bases between them. This CDR3 is built from 17 residues. Germline CDR1 SGHVS, CDR2 FQNEAQ. CDR3 sequence: CASSLGLRVGGDEKLFF. CDR3 DNA, as far as it was read: TGTGCCAGCAGCTTAGGGCTCAGGGTGGGTGGGGATGAAAAA. Drawing the rest from reference TRBV7-8 and TRBJ1-4, the complete variable domain is GAGVSQSPRYKVAKRGQDVALRCDPISGHVSLFWYQQALGQGPEFLTYFQNEAQLDKSGLPSDRFFAERPEGSVSTLKIQRTQQEDSAVYLCASSLGLRVGGDEKLFFGSGTQLSVL.

On this clone itself: Coverage ceases 3 residues before the CDR3 finishes, and the germline J gene fills in the end. The rearrangement joins TRBV19 to TRBJ1-2; D ambiguous. This CDR3 has 13 residues. Trimming took 7 bases from V and 6 from J, leaving 15 bases between them. Germline V CDR1 and CDR2: LNHDA, SQIVND (reference sequence). This CDR3 is CASTEGLSHGYTF. CDR3 DNA, as far as it was read: TGTGCCAGTACGGAAGGGTTGAGCCATGGC.

Its frequency marks this clone as medium-sized. With the read ending 3 residues before the CDR3 end, the germline J gene is used to fill in that end. This rearrangement joins TRBV7-2 to TRBJ2-2, with D uncertain. The germline V gene encodes CDR1 SGHTA and CDR2 FQGNSA. The CDR3 is made up of 17 amino acids. Trimming took off 0 bases at V and 2 bases at J, with 13 bases between the two ends. The CDR3 bases that were read are TGTGCCAGCAGCTTAGCCCACAGCCCAATAAACACCGGGGAG. Amino acid sequence: CASSLAHSPINTGE. The CDR3, in full, reads CASSLAHSPINTGELFF.

Concerning this clone: The CDR3 end falls 3 residues outside the read, so it is completed with the germline J gene. The rearrangement uses TRBV2 and TRBJ1-1; D is perhaps TRBD1 (6 bases). V was cut by 6 bases and J by 4 bases, with 12 bases left in between. This CDR3 has 13 amino acids. Looked up from germline, CDR1 is SNHLY and CDR2 is FYNNEI. CDR3 DNA (partial): TGTGCCAGCAGCGCAGGGGTTAGCACTGAA. This encodes CASSAGVSTE. In full, the CDR3 is CASSAGVSTEAFF.

Note on this clone: The missing CDR3 end, 3 residues past where the read stops, is filled in from the germline J gene. V is TRBV5-5 and J is TRBJ2-1; the match to TRBD2 covers 7 bases. The germline CDR1 and CDR2 sequences are SGHKS and YYEKEE (reference sequence). V dropped 4 bases and J dropped 8; count of bases not matched to a gene: 9. The CDR3 covers 14 residues. The CDR3 spells CASSLYKGRDEQFF. CDR3 DNA, as far as it was read: TGTGCCAGCAGCCTATACAAGGGGAGGGATGAG.

With respect to this clone: The read is 3 residues too short to cover the CDR3 end, so that end is filled in from the germline J gene. V gene TRBV7-9 combines with J gene TRBJ2-5, with 10 bases that match TRBD2. The CDR3 runs 14 residues. Germline CDR1 SEHNR, CDR2 FQNEAQ (reference sequence). The ends lost 4 bases at V and 3 bases at J; junction bases unmatched: 2. Here the CDR3 reads CASSSTSGEETQYF. CDR3 DNA (partial): TGTGCCAGCAGCTCCACTAGCGGGGAAGAGACC. Full variable domain (missing parts from reference TRBV7-9 and TRBJ2-5): DTGVSQNPRHKITKRGQNVTFRCDPISEHNRLYWYRQTLGQGPEFLTYFQNEAQLEKSRLLSDRFSAERPKGSFSTLEIQRTEQGDSAMYLCASSSTSGEETQYFGPGTRLLVL.

In regard to this clone: The read stops 3 residues short of the end of the CDR3; the missing end is completed from the germline J gene. The chain has TRBV7-9 and TRBJ1-6; D call uncertain. The CDR3 runs to 15 residues. CDR1 SEHNR and CDR2 FQNEAQ come from the germline V gene (reference sequence). Trimming shortened V by 5 bases and J by 9 bases, and 17 bases separated the two germline ends. The sequenced CDR3 bases are TGTGCCAGCAGCCCGCCGGCAGGATTGGTTTCACCC. This gives the protein CASSPPAGLVSP. The entire CDR3 is CASSPPAGLVSPLHF.

About this clone: The read ends 3 residues before the CDR3 terminus; that terminus is restored from the germline J gene. The chain has TRBV2 and TRBJ2-3; D is perhaps TRBD1 (6 bases). The CDR3 consists of 15 residues. V lost 6 bases and J 1 base, leaving 14 bases between the germline ends. Germline CDR1 reads SNHLY; CDR2 reads FYNNEI. CDR3 region: CASREPNRGTDTQYF. The covered CDR3 bases are TGTGCCAGCAGGGAACCCAACAGGGGCACAGATACG.

As concerns this clone: The sequenced fragment ends 3 residues before the CDR3 boundary, so the rest is inferred from the germline J gene. V gene TRBV5-6 combines with J gene TRBJ2-1; 8 bases align to TRBD2. The CDR3 spans 14 residues. Germline CDR1 is SGHDT and CDR2 is YYEEEE. V lost 3 bases to trimming and J lost 8 bases; unmatched junction nucleotides: 7. The CDR3 DNA, read in part, is TGTGCCAGCAGCTATGCGGGGGGTGTCTATGAG. Its protein is CASSYAGGVYE. The entire CDR3 protein reads CASSYAGGVYEQFF.

Comments on this clone: The observed sequence ends 3 residues before the CDR3 terminus, with the missing tail filled in from the germline J gene. The genes are TRBV7-6 and TRBJ2-5; the match to TRBD2 covers 13 bases. Germline CDR1 reads SGHVS; CDR2 reads FNYEAQ. The CDR3 consists of 16 residues. Trimming took 5 bases from V and 1 from J; bases not matched to a gene: 4. The CDR3 DNA, read in part, is TGTGCCAGCAGCCCGCGGACTAGCGGGGGCCAAGAGACC. Amino acids: CASSPRTSGGQET. The whole CDR3 region reads CASSPRTSGGQETQYF.

CDR3 protein: CASSSLAGVGIGEQFF. The DNA read from the CDR3 is TGTGCCAGCAGCTCCCTAGCGGGGGTGGGTATAGGTGAG. The chain carries TRBV13 and TRBJ2-1; 10 positions agree with TRBD2. The DNA ends 3 residues before the CDR3 does, and the rest of the CDR3 is filled in from the germline J gene. Germline V gene lookup returns CDR1 PRHDT and CDR2 FYEKMQ (reference sequence). Trimming removed 4 bases from V and 9 bases from J; junction bases left unmatched: 12. There are 16 residues in the CDR3. Combining the CDR3 with reference TRBV13 and TRBJ2-1 gives the whole variable domain AAGVIQSPRHLIKEKRETATLKCYPIPRHDTVYWYQQGPGQDPQFLISFYEKMQSDKGSIPDRFSAQQFSDYHSELNMSSLELGDSALYFCASSSLAGVGIGEQFFGPGTRLTVL.

Concerning this clone: The read terminates 3 residues before the CDR3 end, so the remaining end is supplied by the germline J gene. The rearrangement uses TRBV10-3 and TRBJ2-5, with 8 bases that match TRBD2. The CDR3 runs to 14 residues. V shed 3 bases, J shed 4 bases, and the junction held 4 bases outside the gene matches. Germline V gene sequence: CDR1 ENHRY, CDR2 SYGVKD. The CDR3 loop is CAISDRGGTETQYF. The CDR3 DNA, read in part, is TGTGCCATCAGTGACCGGGGGGGGACAGAGACC.

On this clone itself: The observed sequence ends 3 residues before the CDR3 terminus, with the missing tail filled in from the germline J gene. The V call is TRBV13, the J call TRBJ1-1; D perhaps matches TRBD1 (5 bases). Between the trimmed V and J ends, which lost 5 bases and 7 bases, there was a span of 11 bases. The CDR3 consists of 12 residues. Per germline, CDR1 PRHDT and CDR2 FYEKMQ (reference sequence). The part of the CDR3 DNA that was read is TGTGCCAGCAGCACCGGGGGGGTTGAA. Translation gives CASSTGGVE. The whole CDR3 sequence is CASSTGGVEAFF.

Points on this clone: The read stops 3 residues short of the end of the CDR3; the missing end is completed from the germline J gene. The chain is built from TRBV7-6 and TRBJ1-3, with 7 bases matching TRBD1. With V trimmed by 3 bases and J by 2 bases, 4 bases remained unmatched. Germline assignment: CDR1 SGHVS and CDR2 FNYEAQ. The CDR3 contains 15 residues. The CDR3 here is CASSFTTGTGNTIYF. The sequenced CDR3 bases are TGTGCCAGCAGCTTTACGACAGGGACTGGAAACACC.

Of note for this clone: The read terminates 3 residues before the CDR3 end, so the remaining end is supplied by the germline J gene. The chain uses TRBV19 and TRBJ2-1; D uncertain. The CDR3 contains 12 residues. Germline CDR1 is LNHDA and CDR2 is SQIVND (reference sequence). Trimming pared 4 bases from V and 5 bases from J, leaving 6 bases between. CDR3 amino acids: CASSTRNNEQFF. The sequenced CDR3 bases are TGTGCCAGTAGTACCCGTAACAATGAG. Using reference TRBV19 and TRBJ2-1 for the parts outside the CDR3, the full variable domain is DGGITQSPKYLFRKEGQNVTLSCEQNLNHDAMYWYRQDPGQGLRLIYYSQIVNDFQKGDIAEGYSVSREKKESFPLTVTSAQKNPTAFYLCASSTRNNEQFFGPGTRLTVL.

On this clone: From the germline J gene comes the end of the CDR3, since the read stops 3 residues before it. The chain is built from TRBV2 and TRBJ2-5; the match to TRBD1 covers 8 bases. The CDR3 has 14 amino acids. Germline CDR1 and CDR2: SNHLY and FYNNEI. V shed 5 bases and J 1 base; nucleotides not matched to a gene: 3. The chain's CDR3 is CASSSGTGQETQYF. The CDR3 DNA, read in part, is TGTGCCAGCAGTTCCGGGACAGGCCAAGAGACC.

As concerns this clone: The read halts 3 residues ahead of the CDR3 end, with the missing end drawn from the germline J gene. The rearrangement links TRBV13 to TRBJ2-3, with 7 bases that match TRBD2. J lost 2 bases, V lost 7 bases, and 12 bases had no gene match. CDR1 PRHDT and CDR2 FYEKMQ come from the germline V gene (reference sequence). The CDR3 contains 16 residues. The CDR3 spells CASTPPSSGDTDTQYF. The sequenced part of the CDR3 DNA is TGTGCCAGCACCCCTCCATCTAGCGGAGACACAGATACG. Complete variable domain (other parts from reference TRBV13 and TRBJ2-3): AAGVIQSPRHLIKEKRETATLKCYPIPRHDTVYWYQQGPGQDPQFLISFYEKMQSDKGSIPDRFSAQQFSDYHSELNMSSLELGDSALYFCASTPPSSGDTDTQYFGPGTRLTVL.

Note on this clone: The CDR3 end falls 3 residues outside the read, so it is completed with the germline J gene. This rearrangement joins TRBV6-1 to TRBJ2-7, with a possible D match to TRBD1 (5 bases). Germline lookup yields CDR1 MNHNS and CDR2 SASEGT. This CDR3 is 16 amino acids long. Trimming took off 2 bases at V and 0 bases at J, with 14 bases between the two ends. The CDR3 sequence is CASSEWVGVTSYEQYF. The sequenced part of the CDR3 DNA is TGTGCCAGCAGTGAATGGGTAGGGGTGACCTCCTACGAG.

With regard to this clone: From the germline J gene comes the end of the CDR3, since the read stops 3 residues before it. The chain combines TRBV20-1 with TRBJ2-7; 7 bases are shared with TRBD2. J lost 2 bases, V lost 4 bases, and 11 bases had no gene match. This CDR3 contains 15 residues. Germline V gene sequence: CDR1 DFQATT, CDR2 SNEGSKA (reference sequence). The CDR3 region is CSATSYVGGTYEQYF. The CDR3 bases that were read are TGCAGTGCTACTTCCTATGTGGGGGGGACCTACGAG.